The entry that follows covers one TCR beta chain sequence. Its antigen is unknown. Next came a second PCR, run for roughly 6 to 11 cycles, which used a sample-barcoded 5' primer along with a J-beta primer mix. TCRdb fed the 5' RACE reads into MiXCR, producing one record per CDR3 protein. Altogether some 1,800,000 distinct CDR3 sequences are present, about two fifths being singletons, with the ten largest covering roughly 24%. The donors, healthy Caucasians from Russia, were aged roughly 6 to 100. This sample is drawn from a study of blood T cells in healthy people across ages. Trimming removed 6 bases at V and 11 bases at J, with 22 bases between. This CDR3 has 14 residues. Germline lookup yields CDR1 SGHTA and CDR2 FQGNSA. Study observations and caveats: The lack of PBMC sorting stopped any conclusive naive versus antigen-experienced comparison. Diversity of TCR beta per million T cells declined in a roughly linear way with age. Because donor CMV status was unknown, expanded clonotype changes were possibly confounded.

The material sequenced was blood. This sequence was found in a human donor in good health. V and J are TRBV7-2 and TRBJ2-5; TRBD1 is a possible D gene (5 bases). This chain's CDR3 is CASSRERAGPEQYF. The CDR3 DNA is TGTGCCAGCAGTCGAGAACGTGCAGGGCCGGAGCAGTACTTC. The whole variable domain, remainder taken from reference TRBV7-2 and TRBJ2-5, is GAGVSQSPSNKVTEKGKDVELRCDPISGHTALYWYRQSLGQGLEFLIYFQGNSAPDKSGLPSDRFSAERTGGSVSTLTIQRTQQEDSAVYLCASSRERAGPEQYFGPGTRLLVL.